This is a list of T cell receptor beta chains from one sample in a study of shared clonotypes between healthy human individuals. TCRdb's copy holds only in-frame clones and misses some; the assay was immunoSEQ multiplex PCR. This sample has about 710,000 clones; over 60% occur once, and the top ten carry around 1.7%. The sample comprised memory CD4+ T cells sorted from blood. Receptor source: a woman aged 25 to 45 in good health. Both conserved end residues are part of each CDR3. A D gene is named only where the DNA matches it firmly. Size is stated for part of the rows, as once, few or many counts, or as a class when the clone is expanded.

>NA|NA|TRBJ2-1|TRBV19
TGTGCCAGTAGTTTTCCGGGACACAATGAGCAGTTCTTC
CASSFPGHNEQFF
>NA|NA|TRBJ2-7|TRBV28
TGTGCCAGCAGTTCCGGGGTCTACGAGCAGTACTTC
CASSSGVYEQYF
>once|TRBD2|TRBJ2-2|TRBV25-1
TGTGCCAGCCTTAGCGGGACGGGCACCGGGGAGCTGTTTTTT
CASLSGTGTGELFF
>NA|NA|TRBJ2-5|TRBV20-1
TGCAGTGCCATTAGTGAGACCCAGTACTTC
CSAISETQYF
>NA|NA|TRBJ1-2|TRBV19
TGTGCCAGCAAAACCCCCGGGCAGGCGCTTAGCCGTGGCTACACCTTC
CASKTPGQALSRGYTF
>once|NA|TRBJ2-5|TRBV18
TGTGCCAGCTCTAAAGGGGGAGAGACCCAGTACTTC
CASSKGGETQYF
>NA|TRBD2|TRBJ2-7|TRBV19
TGTGCCAGTAGTATCTTAGCGGGAGATAAGCAGTACTTC
CASSILAGDKQYF
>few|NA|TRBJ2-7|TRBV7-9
TGTGCCAGCAGCCCCCGCGGTGGGGGCCCCTACGAGCAGTACTTC
CASSPRGGGPYEQYF
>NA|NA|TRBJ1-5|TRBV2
TGTGCCAGCGCAGCGGTCTATAGCAATCAGCCCCAGCATTTT
CASAAVYSNQPQHF
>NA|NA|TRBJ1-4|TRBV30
TGTGCCTCGGGGAGAACTAATGAAAAACTGTTTTTT
CASGRTNEKLFF
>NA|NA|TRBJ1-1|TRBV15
TGTGCCACCAGCAGACCGGACTCCGGCACTGAAGCTTTCTTT
CATSRPDSGTEAFF
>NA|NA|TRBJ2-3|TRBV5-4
TGTGCCAGCAGCTTTCCGACAGCACCCACAGATACGCAGTATTTT
CASSFPTAPTDTQYF